A selection of T cell receptor beta chains follows, all from one sample in a study of Japanese encephalitis immunity and Zika vaccine responses. Each CDR3 protein is one row after TCRdb ran MiXCR on the 5' RACE reads. The sample has approximately 300 distinct CDR3 sequences; about 3.7% are singletons. The sequencing here drew on antigen-activated CD4+ T cells from blood, cultured, taken during a Zika inactivated vaccine study. These receptors all stem from an adult woman who received an inactivated Zika virus vaccine. Each CDR3 is given with its conserved first and last residue. The D gene is left open where the match is weak. Each size is once, few or many counts, or a class when the clone is expanded.

J	size	D	V	DNA	CDR3
TRBJ2-3	large	NA	TRBV4-3	TGCGCCAGCAGCCAAGTGGGGGCAGACACAGATACGCAGTATTTT	CASSQVGADTDTQYF
TRBJ1-2	medium-sized	NA	TRBV20-1	TGCAGTGCTCCCGCTGACAGGAACTATGGCTACACCTTC	CSAPADRNYGYTF
TRBJ2-3	medium-sized	TRBD2	TRBV12-5	TGTGCTAGTGGTTTCGCCGCGACTAGCGGCGGTGCAGATACGCAGTATTTT	CASGFAATSGGADTQYF
TRBJ2-3	large	NA	TRBV5-5	TGTGCCAGCAGCTTGGGGGGCTCCACAGATACGCAGTATTTT	CASSLGGSTDTQYF
TRBJ2-1	large	TRBD2	TRBV20-1	TGCAGTGGCCTGGGGGCTCGACTAGCGGGGGGGTTTGAGCAGTTCTTC	CSGLGARLAGGFEQFF
TRBJ2-7	large	NA	TRBV7-2	TGTGCCAGCAGCTCTTGGGGGAAAACCTACGAGCAGTACTTC	CASSSWGKTYEQYF
TRBJ1-6	many	NA	TRBV15	TGTGCCACCAGTTTCACCGGGACGGATCTCCACTTT	CATSFTGTDLHF
TRBJ1-1	medium-sized	NA	TRBV2	NA	CASSSSPWAMNTEAFF
TRBJ1-3	many	NA	TRBV6-1	TGTGCCAGCACGGGCGGCTCTGGAAACACCATATATTTT	CASTGGSGNTIYF
TRBJ2-2	medium-sized	NA	TRBV4-2	TGTGCCAGCAGCGCACGGTTCGCGAACACCGGGGAGCTGTTTTTT	CASSARFANTGELFF
TRBJ1-1	many	TRBD1	TRBV4-1	TGCGCCAGCAGCCGGCCAGGGGGCGGAACTGAAGCTTTCTTT	CASSRPGGGTEAFF
TRBJ2-2	medium-sized	NA	TRBV5-8	TGTGCCAGCAGCTTGGTGGGGACAACGAACACCGGGGAGCTGTTTTTT	CASSLVGTTNTGELFF
TRBJ1-1	many	NA	TRBV29-1	TGCAGCGTCCAGGACGGTAGGGCCACTGAAGCTTTCTTT	CSVQDGRATEAFF